This T cell receptor (beta chain) comes out of a study of control samples from healthy donors and cancer patients. Repertoires were generated with immunoSEQ multiplex PCR, while TCRdb's copy carries only in-frame clones and drops some. The table shows 150,000 to 170,000 clones, with approximately 96% occurring only once. CDR3 length: 13 residues. Germline CDR1 reads MNHEY; CDR2 reads SMNVEV (reference sequence). J gave up 4 bases and V 6 bases, and 4 bases lay outside the gene matches. The chain joins TRBV27 to TRBJ1-1; TRBD1 agrees at 8 bases. The sequenced sample consisted of blood. The origin of this receptor is a man aged 40-50 years in good health. CDR3 amino acids: CASRNTGGTEAFF. CDR3 nucleotides: TGTGCCAGCAGGAACACAGGGGGCACTGAAGCTTTCTTT.